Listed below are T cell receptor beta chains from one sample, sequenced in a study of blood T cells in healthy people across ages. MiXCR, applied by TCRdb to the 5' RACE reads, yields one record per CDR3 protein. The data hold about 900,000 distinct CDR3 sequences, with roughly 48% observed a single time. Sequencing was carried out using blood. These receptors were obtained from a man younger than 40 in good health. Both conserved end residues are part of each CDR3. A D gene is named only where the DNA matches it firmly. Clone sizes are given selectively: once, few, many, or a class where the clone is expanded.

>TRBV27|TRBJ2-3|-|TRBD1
CVSSLNPGQGSTDTQYF
TGTGTCAGCAGTCTAAATCCGGGACAGGGATCGACGGATACGCAGTATTTT
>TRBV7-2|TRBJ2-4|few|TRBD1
CASSLQGQVTDIQYF
TGTGCCAGCAGCTTACAGGGACAGGTCACGGACATTCAGTACTTC
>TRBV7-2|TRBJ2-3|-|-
CASIQEGSRAQYF
TGTGCCAGCATCCAAGAGGGATCGAGGGCGCAGTATTTT
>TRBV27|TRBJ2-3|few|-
CASSPPTGNLNTQYF
TGTGCCAGCAGTCCCCCGACGGGGAACCTAAATACGCAGTATTTT
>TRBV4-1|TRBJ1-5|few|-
CASSPVDMGFSNQPQHF
TGCGCCAGCAGCCCCGTCGACATGGGGTTTTCCAATCAGCCCCAGCATTTT
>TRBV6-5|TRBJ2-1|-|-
CASSPTSYNEQFF
TGTGCCAGCAGTCCGACTAGCTACAATGAGCAGTTCTTC
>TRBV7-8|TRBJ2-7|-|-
CASSLGSASSYNEQYF
TGTGCCAGCAGCTTAGGTAGCGCGAGCTCCTACAATGAGCAGTACTTC
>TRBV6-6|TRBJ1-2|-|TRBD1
CASRLDGTANYGYTF
TGTGCCAGCAGATTAGACGGGACAGCTAACTATGGCTACACCTTC
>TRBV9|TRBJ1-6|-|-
CASSVAGDGISPLHF
TGTGCCAGCAGCGTAGCGGGGGACGGAATTTCACCCCTCCACTTT
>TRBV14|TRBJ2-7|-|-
CASSPFKVGVNRNPYEQYF
TGTGCCAGCAGCCCGTTTAAGGTGGGAGTAAACCGAAACCCCTACGAGCAGTACTTC
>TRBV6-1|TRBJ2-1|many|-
CASSELGSSYNEQFF
TGTGCCAGCAGTGAATTGGGGAGCTCCTACAATGAGCAGTTCTTC
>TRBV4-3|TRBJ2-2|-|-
CASSLTIQTGELFF
TGCGCCAGCAGCCTAACAATCCAAACCGGGGAGCTGTTTTTT
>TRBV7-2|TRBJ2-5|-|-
CASSLAGGRGETQYF
TGTGCCAGCAGCTTAGCTGGGGGGCGGGGAGAGACCCAGTACTTC
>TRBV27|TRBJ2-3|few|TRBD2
CASSFPGTSGGHGTDTQYF
TGTGCCAGCAGTTTCCCCGGGACTAGCGGGGGGCATGGCACAGATACGCAGTATTTT
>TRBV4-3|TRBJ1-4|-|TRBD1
CASSHGTGTEKLFF
TGCGCCAGCAGCCACGGGACAGGGACTGAAAAACTGTTTTTT
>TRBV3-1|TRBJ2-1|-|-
CASSQEAQAGNEQFF
TGTGCCAGCAGCCAAGAGGCGCAAGCGGGCAATGAGCAGTTCTTC
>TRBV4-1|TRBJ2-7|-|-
CASSQVSGHEQYF
TGCGCCAGCAGCCAAGTATCCGGGCACGAGCAGTACTTC
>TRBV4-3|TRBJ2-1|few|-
CASSQEPSVRANEQFF
TGCGCCAGCAGCCAAGAGCCTAGCGTAAGAGCCAATGAGCAGTTCTTC
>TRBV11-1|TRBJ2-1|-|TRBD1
CASSSRQGIEFF
TGTGCCAGCAGCTCTAGACAGGGTATAGAGTTCTTC
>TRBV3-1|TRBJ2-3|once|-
CASSQGNSGTDTQYF
TGTGCCAGCAGCCAAGGAAATAGCGGAACAGATACGCAGTATTTT
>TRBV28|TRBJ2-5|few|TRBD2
CASRGSGGQETQYF
TGTGCCAGCAGGGGTAGCGGGGGCCAAGAGACCCAGTACTTC
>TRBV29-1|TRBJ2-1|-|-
CSVDTSYNEQFF
TGCAGCGTTGACACCTCGTACAATGAGCAGTTCTTC
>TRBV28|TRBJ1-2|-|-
CASGTGNSRGYTF
TGTGCCAGCGGCACCGGGAATTCCCGCGGCTACACCTTC
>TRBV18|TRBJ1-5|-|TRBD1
CASSPSGTGYSNQPQHF
TGTGCCAGCTCACCATCGGGGACAGGGTATAGCAATCAGCCCCAGCATTTT
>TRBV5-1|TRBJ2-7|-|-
CASSFTRLGSSYEQYF
TGCGCCAGCAGCTTCACACGACTAGGGTCGTCCTACGAGCAGTACTTC
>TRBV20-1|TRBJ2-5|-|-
CSARGQEETQYF
TGCAGTGCTAGAGGGCAAGAAGAGACCCAGTACTTC
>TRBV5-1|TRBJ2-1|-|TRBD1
CASSHFADRGFNEQFF
TGCGCCAGCAGCCACTTTGCGGACAGGGGGTTTAATGAGCAGTTCTTC
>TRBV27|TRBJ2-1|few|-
CASSPVGGPNEQFF
TGTGCCAGCAGCCCCGTCGGGGGGCCGAATGAGCAGTTCTTC
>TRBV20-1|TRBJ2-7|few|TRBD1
CSARRTGETYEQYF
TGCAGTGCTAGGAGGACAGGGGAGACCTACGAGCAGTACTTC
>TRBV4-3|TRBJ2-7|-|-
CASSQVPAYEQYF
TGCGCCAGCAGCCAAGTTCCGGCTTACGAGCAGTACTTC
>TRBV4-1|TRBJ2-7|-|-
CASRPLVGAPPCEQYF
TGCGCCAGCAGACCGCTCGTGGGGGCCCCTCCCTGCGAGCAGTACTTC
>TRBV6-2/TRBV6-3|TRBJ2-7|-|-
CASSYSKVSIEQYF
TGTGCCAGCAGTTACTCGAAGGTTAGCATCGAGCAGTACTTC
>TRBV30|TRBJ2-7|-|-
CAGSGGGFSYEQYF
TGTGCCGGATCAGGGGGGGGATTTTCCTACGAGCAGTACTTC
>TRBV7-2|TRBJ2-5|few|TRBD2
CASSLTPSGQETQYF
TGTGCCAGCAGCTTAACGCCTAGCGGACAAGAGACCCAGTACTTC
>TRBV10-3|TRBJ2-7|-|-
CAARGRLYEQYF
TGTGCCGCCCGGGGACGGCTCTACGAGCAGTACTTC
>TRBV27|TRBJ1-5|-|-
CASSPRGGSAPQHF
TGTGCCAGCAGCCCCAGAGGGGGATCTGCGCCCCAGCATTTT
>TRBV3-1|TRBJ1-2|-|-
CASSPVGDPYGYTF
TGTGCCAGCAGCCCTGTCGGGGATCCCTATGGCTACACCTTC
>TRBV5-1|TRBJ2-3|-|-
CASSLAGIGPYATDTQYF
TGCGCCAGCAGCTTGGCTGGGATTGGCCCCTACGCCACGGATACGCAGTATTTT
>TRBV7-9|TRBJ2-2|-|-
CASSTWGTGELFF
TGTGCCAGCAGCACTTGGGGCACCGGGGAGCTGTTTTTT
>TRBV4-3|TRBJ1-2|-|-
CASSSMRGSNYGYTF
TGCGCCAGCAGCTCGATGCGCGGGTCTAACTATGGCTACACCTTC
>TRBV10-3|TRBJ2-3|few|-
CAISEPPGGAERTDTQYF
TGTGCCATCAGTGAGCCCCCTGGGGGAGCGGAACGCACAGATACGCAGTATTTT
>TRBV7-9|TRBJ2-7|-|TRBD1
CASSSKSGQGFYEQYF
TGTGCCAGCAGCTCAAAGTCAGGACAGGGGTTCTACGAGCAGTACTTC
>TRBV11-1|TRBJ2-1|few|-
CASSDQGRQYNEQFF
TGTGCCAGCAGCGATCAGGGGCGCCAATACAATGAGCAGTTCTTC
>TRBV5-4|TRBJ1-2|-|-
CASSLWGSYGYTF
TGTGCCAGCAGCCTTTGGGGGTCCTATGGCTACACCTTC
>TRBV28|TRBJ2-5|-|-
CASRFPGDLTETQYF
TGTGCCAGCAGATTTCCCGGGGATCTTACGGAGACCCAGTACTTC
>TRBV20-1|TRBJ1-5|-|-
CSARVPGRGNQPQHF
TGCAGTGCTAGAGTCCCAGGGAGGGGCAATCAGCCCCAGCATTTT
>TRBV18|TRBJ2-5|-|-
CASSPGASQETQYF
TGTGCCAGCTCACCGGGCGCGTCTCAAGAGACCCAGTACTTC
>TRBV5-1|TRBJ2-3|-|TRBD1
CASSNQGADTQYF
TGCGCCAGCAGCAATCAGGGGGCAGATACGCAGTATTTT
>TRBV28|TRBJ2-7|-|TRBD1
CASSRIPGTGLLEQYF
TGTGCCAGCAGCCGAATTCCCGGGACAGGCCTTCTCGAGCAGTACTTC